This TCR beta chain came from a study of blood T cell repertoires in COVID-19. Across the study: Sites in the United States, Italy and Spain provided acute and convalescent COVID-19 samples.

Germline V lookup: CDR1 SGHAT, CDR2 FQNNGV. Trimming pared 1 base from V and 7 bases from J, leaving 8 bases between. The length of the CDR3 is 13 residues. The method was immunoSEQ multiplex PCR; TCRdb's version includes in-frame clones alone and lacks a portion of them. The repertoire has some 110,000 clones, roughly 79% of them found once; the top ten carry roughly 9.4%. This chain joins TRBV11-2 and TRBJ2-1; D call uncertain. This TCR came from a woman in her 70s with acute or convalescent COVID-19. The specimen was peripheral blood. CDR3 coding DNA: TGTGCCAGCAGCTTAGTCTCAGGTAATGAGCAGTTCTTC. Its translation is CASSLVSGNEQFF.